These 5 T cell receptor beta chains originate from one sample sequenced in a study of human T cells and chemical hapten exposure. TCRdb passed the RACE reads through MiXCR, listing each CDR3 protein once. The top ten hold 2.2% of the sample, which has 84,000 or so distinct CDR3 sequences, about 10% seen once. This sample's time point: patch test 1, 2 weeks after DPC sensitization. The treatment here: therapeutic diphenylcyclopropenone sensitization with weekly scalp DPC. Specimen: whole blood, collected in connection with sensitization to the hapten diphenylcyclopropenone (DPC). These receptors were obtained from a man between 40 and 49 years old with alopecia areata. Some clones in this sample may be carry-over from other donors' samples.

As to this clonotype: A much larger clone sits a single nucleotide away, making a read error possible. The V call is TRBV7-9, the J call TRBJ2-3; TRBD2 might be the D (6 bases). This CDR3 has 16 amino acids. The germline V gene has CDR1 SEHNR and CDR2 FQNEAQ (reference sequence). CDR3 coding DNA: TGTGCCAACAGCCCGACCAGGGCGGGGAGCACAGATACGCAGTATTTT. Protein sequence: CANSPTRAGSTDTQYF. Variable domain in full (rest from reference TRBV7-9 and TRBJ2-3): DTGVSQNPRHKITKRGQNVTFRCDPISEHNRLYWYRQTLGQGPEFLTYFQNEAQLEKSRLLSDRFSAERPKGSFSTLEIQRTEQGDSAMYLCANSPTRAGSTDTQYFGPGTRLTVL.

In this sample, this clonotype turned up a few times. This chain links TRBV7-9 with TRBJ1-3, with D maybe TRBD1 (6 bases). The CDR3 is made up of 16 amino acids. CDR1 and CDR2 (germline): SEHNR, FQNEAQ (reference sequence). Trimming took 4 bases from V and 2 from J, leaving 15 bases between them. The CDR3 sequence is CASSYYPGHAGNTIYF. CDR3 nucleotide sequence: TGTGCCAGCAGCTATTATCCGGGACATGCTGGAAACACCATATATTTT.

This clonotype was seen at least ten times. This chain joins TRBV7-9 and TRBJ1-4, with D perhaps TRBD1 (6 bases). Germline CDR1 SEHNR, CDR2 FQNEAQ (reference sequence). The V end lost 2 bases, the J end lost 7 bases, and 14 bases lay between the germline ends. The CDR3 has 15 residues. This chain's CDR3 is CASSLSGGRSEKLFF. The CDR3 bases are TGTGCCAGCAGCTTATCCGGGGGCAGGAGTGAAAAACTGTTTTTT. Variable domain in full (rest from reference TRBV7-9 and TRBJ1-4): DTGVSQNPRHKITKRGQNVTFRCDPISEHNRLYWYRQTLGQGPEFLTYFQNEAQLEKSRLLSDRFSAERPKGSFSTLEIQRTEQGDSAMYLCASSLSGGRSEKLFFGSGTQLSVL.

This clonotype was observed a handful of times. CDR3 sequence: CATSRDKAGPYEQYF. As DNA, the CDR3 is TGTGCCACCAGCAGAGACAAAGCGGGGCCCTACGAGCAGTACTTC. The V call is TRBV15, the J call TRBJ2-7, with 7 bases that match TRBD2. Germline-derived CDR1 and CDR2 are LNHNV and YYDKDF (reference sequence). The CDR3 has 15 amino acids. The V gene end was trimmed by 0 bases and the J gene end by 2 bases; junction bases not matched to a gene: 4.

V is TRBV27 and J is TRBJ2-7, with D perhaps TRBD2 (6 bases). V was shortened by 6 bases and J by 4 bases, with 16 bases between the two germline ends. Germline CDR1 MNHEY, CDR2 SMNVEV (reference sequence). The CDR3 runs to 14 residues. The DNA for the CDR3 is TGTGCCAGCAGGAAGGGACCCGGAGGGTACGAGCAGTACTTC. This codes for CASRKGPGGYEQYF.